The 31 T cell receptor beta chains listed next were all sequenced from one sample in a study of cytomegalovirus exposure and HLA in healthy donors. The PCR used 60 Vbeta and 13 Jbeta primers. Profiling relied on immunoSEQ multiplex PCR, and the TCRdb table lists in-frame clones only, not all of them. This sample has about 160,000 clones, with roughly 80% found just once. Sequenced sample: PBMCs. These receptors came from a woman between 25 and 40 years old in good health and CMV-seronegative.

This clone was counted between two and nine times. V gene TRBV6-5 combines with J gene TRBJ1-3; possible D gene TRBD1, 6 bases. The germline gives CDR1 MNHEY, CDR2 SVGAGI. The V end lost 5 bases, the J end lost 8 bases, and 19 bases lay between the germline ends. The CDR3 is 15 amino acids. CDR3 protein: CASSGDRSLRDTIYF. The CDR3 DNA is TGTGCCAGCAGTGGCGACAGGTCCCTAAGGGACACCATATATTTT.

The chain has TRBV6-5 and TRBJ2-7; TRBD1 might be the D (6 bases). V lost 0 bases to trimming and J lost 4 bases, with 13 bases between them. The length of the CDR3 is 15 residues. Germline lookup yields CDR1 MNHEY and CDR2 SVGAGI. For the CDR3, the DNA is TGTGCCAGCAGTTACTCTAGGACAGCCCTTTACGAGCAGTACTTC. Protein product: CASSYSRTALYEQYF.

This rearrangement joins TRBV11-2 to TRBJ2-5; 10 positions agree with TRBD1. With 4 bases clipped from V and 5 bases from J, the junction kept 7 bases outside the gene matches. The germline V gene encodes CDR1 SGHAT and CDR2 FQNNGV. The CDR3 runs 15 residues. CDR3 sequence: CASSSLGQGTETQYF. The CDR3 DNA follows: TGTGCCAGCAGCTCCTTGGGACAGGGGACGGAGACCCAGTACTTC.

The chain combines TRBV6-5 with TRBJ2-6; D possibly corresponds to TRBD2 (5 bases). Between the trimmed V and J ends, which lost 2 bases and 1 base, there was a span of 6 bases. Germline V gene data show CDR1 as MNHEY and CDR2 as SVGAGI. CDR3 length equals 15 residues. CDR3 in amino acids: CASSYEGSGANVLTF. The CDR3, as DNA: TGTGCCAGCAGTTACGAGGGATCTGGGGCCAACGTCCTGACTTTC.

This clone was detected only a few times. CDR3 protein: CASSLDRAYGYTF. In nucleotides, the CDR3 is TGTGCCAGCAGCTTAGACAGGGCCTATGGCTACACCTTC. The rearrangement joins TRBV5-4 to TRBJ1-2; 7 bases are a match to TRBD1. The CDR3 runs to 13 residues. The V gene's germline CDR1 is SGHNT and CDR2 YYREEE (reference sequence). V lost 2 bases, J lost 4 bases, and 2 bases stayed unmatched.

V usage is TRBV7-3 and J usage is TRBJ2-1, with D possibly matching TRBD2 (5 bases). The CDR3 is 15 amino acids. V lost 5 bases, J lost 6 bases, and 17 bases lay in between. In germline, CDR1 is SGHTA, CDR2 FQGTGA. CDR3 in DNA: TGTGCCAGCAGCCCCGCTCGGCCCGGGATCAATGAGCAGTTCTTC. It yields the protein CASSPARPGINEQFF.

This chain connects TRBV15 to TRBJ2-1, with no clear D. The CDR3 spans 15 residues. V shed 0 bases and J shed 9 bases, with 15 bases lying between them. The germline gives CDR1 LNHNV, CDR2 YYDKDF (reference sequence). CDR3 nucleotides: TGTGCCACCAGCAGAGAAAAGTTAGCTATGGGTGAGCAGTTCTTC. Its translation: CATSREKLAMGEQFF.

The chain is built from TRBV9 and TRBJ2-5; D gene ambiguous. CDR1 SGDLS and CDR2 YYNGEE come from the germline V gene. V lost 0 bases to trimming and J lost 1 base, with 10 bases between them. This CDR3 is 15 amino acids long. CDR3 protein: CASSVGLPIQETQYF. DNA of the CDR3: TGTGCCAGCAGCGTAGGACTCCCGATCCAAGAGACCCAGTACTTC.

This clone has more than one count but fewer than ten. The J gene is TRBJ2-1, the V gene TRBV7-2, with 10 bases lining up with TRBD2. Germline CDR1 reads SGHTA; CDR2 reads FQGNSA. Trimming cost V 9 bases and J 4 bases; bases outside gene matches: 6. The CDR3 contains 14 residues. CDR3 protein: CASKTSGEYNEQFF. As DNA, the CDR3 is TGTGCCAGTAAAACTAGCGGGGAATACAATGAGCAGTTCTTC.

V and J are TRBV7-9 and TRBJ2-3, with D unclear. CDR3 length: 16 amino acids. V lost 1 base, J lost 7 bases, and 18 bases lay in between. Germline assignment: CDR1 SEHNR and CDR2 FQNEAQ (reference sequence). The CDR3 spells CASSLVRGQASNTQYF. The CDR3 nucleotides read TGTGCCAGCAGCTTAGTTCGTGGCCAGGCGTCGAATACGCAGTATTTT.

The chain employs TRBV7-2 and TRBJ1-2, with D tentatively TRBD1 (5 bases). The CDR3 has 15 amino acids. V was trimmed by 4 bases and J by 4 bases, leaving 16 bases between them. Germline V gene data show CDR1 as SGHTA and CDR2 as FQGNSA. CDR3 loop: CASSYGPTGSYGYTF. CDR3 sequence (DNA): TGTGCCAGCAGCTACGGACCTACAGGTAGCTATGGCTACACCTTC.

This clone appeared a few times. Other DNA sequences in this sample translate to the same CDR3. V and J are TRBV5-1 and TRBJ1-2; 7 nucleotides agree with TRBD1. V trimming: 3 bases; J trimming: 6 bases; junction bases outside the gene matches: 5. The CDR3 is 13 residues long. CDR1 is SGHRS and CDR2 is YFSETQ in the germline V gene. The CDR3 nucleotides are TGCGCCAGCAGCTCCGGGGACAGCCATGGCTACACCTTC. Translating gives CASSSGDSHGYTF.

This clone came up once. The chain joins TRBV7-2 to TRBJ1-4; the match to TRBD1 covers 8 bases. Per germline, CDR1 SGHTA and CDR2 FQGNSA. V trimming: 6 bases; J trimming: 7 bases; junction bases outside the gene matches: 1. The CDR3 has 12 residues. CDR3 sequence: CASRGQVEKLFF. CDR3 DNA sequence: TGTGCCAGCAGGGGACAGGTTGAAAAACTGTTTTTT.

J is TRBJ2-1 and V is TRBV29-1, with TRBD1 matching over 9 bases. CDR3 length: 16 residues. Germline CDR1 and CDR2: SQVTM and ANQGSEA. Trimming removed 6 bases from V and 9 bases from J; junction bases left unmatched: 18. CDR3 loop: CSVRHRDRVDVSEQFF. The CDR3 DNA reads as TGCAGCGTCCGCCACCGGGACAGGGTAGACGTTAGTGAGCAGTTCTTC.

V and J are TRBV15 and TRBJ2-7; maybe TRBD1 (5 bases). The length of the CDR3 is 14 residues. Deletions cut 1 base from V and 0 bases from J, with 7 bases between. Germline CDR1 LNHNV, CDR2 YYDKDF (reference sequence). CDR3 protein: CATSRVRGSYEQYF. CDR3 sequence (DNA): TGTGCCACCAGCAGAGTAAGGGGCTCCTACGAGCAGTACTTC.

V is TRBV29-1 and J is TRBJ1-2; D perhaps matches TRBD1 (6 bases). With 7 bases removed from V and 8 bases from J, the gap between germline ends came to 14 bases. This CDR3 is built from 11 residues. The germline V gene encodes CDR1 SQVTM and CDR2 ANQGSEA. This CDR3 is CSGGGGEGYTF. CDR3 sequence (DNA): TGCAGCGGGGGAGGGGGGGAAGGCTACACCTTC.

The chain joins TRBV30 to TRBJ1-2; a possible D gene is TRBD1 (5 bases). The germline V gene has CDR1 GTSNPN and CDR2 SVGIG (reference sequence). The CDR3 totals 15 residues. V lost 4 bases and J 2 bases, leaving 17 bases between the germline ends. As DNA, the CDR3 is TGTGCCTGGACCCCGTCGACCGGGGGGAACTATGGCTACACCTTC. Its protein is CAWTPSTGGNYGYTF.

This chain connects TRBV2 to TRBJ1-2; weak D call: TRBD1 (5 bases). Germline V gene data show CDR1 as SNHLY and CDR2 as FYNNEI. The CDR3 consists of 12 residues. Deletions cut 9 bases from V and 3 bases from J, with 11 bases between. CDR3 region: CASGGGDYGYTF. In DNA form, the CDR3 reads TGTGCCAGTGGGGGGGGTGACTATGGCTACACCTTC. The full variable domain, rest sourced from reference TRBV2 and TRBJ1-2, is EPEVTQTPSHQVTQMGQEVILRCVPISNHLYFYWYRQILGQKVEFLVSFYNNEISEKSEIFDDQFSVERPDGSNFTLKIRSTKLEDSAMYFCASGGGDYGYTFGSGTRLTVV.

This chain links TRBV6-6 with TRBJ1-1; D not resolved. Germline V gene data show CDR1 as MNHNY and CDR2 as SVGAGI (reference sequence). The CDR3 is 13 amino acids. Trimming took 4 bases from V and 7 from J, leaving 13 bases between them. The CDR3 is CASSWEKDLEAFF. The CDR3 DNA reads as TGTGCCAGCAGTTGGGAGAAAGACCTTGAAGCTTTCTTT.

Here the CDR3 reads CASSRGQGVDTQYF. CDR3 sequence (DNA): TGCGCCAGCAGCCGAGGTCAGGGGGTCGATACGCAGTATTTT. The rearrangement joins TRBV4-1 to TRBJ2-3; 7 positions match TRBD1. The CDR3 sequence is 14 residues long. The germline CDR1 and CDR2 sequences are MGHRA and YSYEKL. Losses at the gene ends were 4 bases for V and 6 bases for J; bases not matched to a gene: 7.

This clone came up once. The V and J genes are TRBV7-9 and TRBJ2-7, with 10 bases identical to TRBD1. CDR1 and CDR2 from the germline V gene are SEHNR and FQNEAQ (reference sequence). V gave up 4 bases and J gave up 0 bases; unmatched junction bases: 3. The CDR3 has 15 residues. The CDR3 here is CASSWTGGSSYEQYF. CDR3 DNA sequence: TGTGCCAGCAGCTGGACAGGGGGGAGCTCCTACGAGCAGTACTTC.

The rearrangement joins TRBV5-1 to TRBJ2-2, with D possibly being TRBD1 (6 bases). Trimming pared 4 bases from V and 7 bases from J, leaving 14 bases between. The CDR3 loop spans 14 amino acids. Per germline, CDR1 SGHRS and CDR2 YFSETQ. Written as DNA, the CDR3 is TGCGCCAGCAGCACCTCACAGGGAAGCGGGGAGCTGTTTTTT. Its protein product is CASSTSQGSGELFF.

The rearrangement joins TRBV5-1 to TRBJ1-2; possibly TRBD1 for D (6 bases). CDR1 SGHRS and CDR2 YFSETQ come from the germline V gene. There are 13 residues in the CDR3. Trimming removed 0 bases at V and 5 bases at J, with 8 bases between. The CDR3 loop is CASSLGGPYGYTF. The CDR3 DNA follows: TGCGCCAGCAGCTTGGGGGGGCCTTATGGCTACACCTTC.

V usage is TRBV28 and J usage is TRBJ1-2; D may be TRBD1 (6 bases). This CDR3 is built from 15 residues. Germline loops: CDR1 MDHEN, CDR2 SYDVKM. V lost 7 bases and J 2 bases, leaving 17 bases between the germline ends. As DNA, the CDR3 is TGTGCCAGCACTCCAGGGGCAGGGCCCAACTATGGCTACACCTTC. Its translation: CASTPGAGPNYGYTF.

This clone came up a few times. Other DNA sequences in the sample encode the same CDR3. The chain is built from TRBV12-5 and TRBJ2-3, with a weak D call TRBD2 (5 bases). Germline V gene data show CDR1 as LGHNT and CDR2 as FRNRAP. V was trimmed by 3 bases and J by 3 bases, leaving 7 bases between them. CDR3 length: 13 residues. The chain's CDR3 is CASGLTGTDTQYF. The CDR3 region has the DNA TGTGCTAGTGGTTTAACGGGGACAGATACGCAGTATTTT.

Written as DNA, the CDR3 is TGTGCCAGCAGTTCCCTGGACAACTCCTACGAGCAGTACTTC. It yields the protein CASSSLDNSYEQYF. The chain joins TRBV27 to TRBJ2-7; possibly TRBD1 for D (5 bases). The CDR3 has 14 residues. Germline V lookup: CDR1 MNHEY, CDR2 SMNVEV (reference sequence). The V gene lost 4 bases and the J gene lost 0 bases, with 10 bases spanning the gap.

V gene TRBV29-1 combines with J gene TRBJ2-1; D ambiguous. V lost 1 base and J 0 bases, leaving 13 bases between the germline ends. Germline CDR1 is SQVTM and CDR2 is ANQGSEA. The CDR3 is 16 amino acids. Written as DNA, the CDR3 is TGCAGCGTTGAAGGCGTTGAATTGAGCTCCTACAATGAGCAGTTCTTC. Its translation: CSVEGVELSSYNEQFF.

This clone was observed a handful of times. J is TRBJ1-4 and V is TRBV7-6; 9 bases map to TRBD1. CDR1 is SGHVS and CDR2 is FNYEAQ in the germline V gene. V lost 1 base, J lost 8 bases, and 11 bases stayed unmatched. CDR3 length equals 17 residues. The CDR3 DNA reads as TGTGCCAGCAGCTTAGAAGGCCCCACAGGGGGCGGCGAAAAACTGTTTTTT. This translates into CASSLEGPTGGGEKLFF.

The chain has TRBV4-1 and TRBJ1-5; possible D gene TRBD1, 5 bases. The CDR3 extends over 17 amino acids. Germline V gene data show CDR1 as MGHRA and CDR2 as YSYEKL. Trimming shortened V by 1 base and J by 0 bases, and 13 bases separated the two germline ends. The CDR3 DNA sequence: TGCGCCAGCAGCCAAGGGACATTCCGCTATAGCAATCAGCCCCAGCATTTT. This codes for CASSQGTFRYSNQPQHF.

The chain has TRBV29-1 and TRBJ2-3; possible D gene TRBD1, 5 bases. Germline V gene lookup returns CDR1 SQVTM and CDR2 ANQGSEA. The CDR3 sequence is 13 residues long. Trimming cost V 5 bases and J 4 bases, with 13 bases left between them. DNA for the CDR3: TGCAGCGTTCAGGGATTGAGGTCAGATACGCAGTATTTT. Protein sequence: CSVQGLRSDTQYF.

Written as DNA, the CDR3 is TGTGCCAGCTCACCTCTTACATTATTGAACACTGAAGCTTTCTTT. This translates into CASSPLTLLNTEAFF. This chain links TRBV18 with TRBJ1-1; D remains unclear. Trimming cost V 3 bases and J 0 bases, with 11 bases left between them. The CDR3 extends over 15 amino acids. CDR1 KGHSH and CDR2 LQKENI come from the germline V gene.